The clone carrying this T cell receptor beta chain was detected only once. What it binds is not known. This sample is part of a study of shared clonotypes between healthy human individuals. General observations from the study: What rarefaction showed was incomplete sorted-subset sequencing despite large depth. Generally, naive subsets (rather than memory subsets) showed larger estimated richness.

It was 200 to 250 ng DNA, about 30,000 T cell genomes, that sorted-subset replicate PCRs used. Libraries were prepared by immunoSEQ multiplex PCR; TCRdb keeps only in-frame clonotypes and omits some of them. Seen here are approximately 720,000 clones, around 72% observed once, and the top ten hold 1.8%. The V end lost 6 bases, the J end lost 3 bases, and 9 bases lay between the germline ends. The CDR3 sequence is 12 residues long. CDR1 and CDR2 (germline): MNHNY, SVGAGI (reference sequence). The chain joins TRBV6-6 to TRBJ2-7; D perhaps matches TRBD1 (5 bases). Sequenced input: memory CD4+ T cells sorted from blood. Subset: CD45RA-negative fraction. The TCR originated in a young woman in good health. For the CDR3, the DNA is TGTGCCAGCAGGGACAACTTCTACGAGCAGTACTTC. Encoded protein: CASRDNFYEQYF.